The 10 T cell receptor beta chains below come from one sample, sequenced in a study of T cell responses to AZD1222 COVID-19 vaccine (dated by TCRdb to the early 2020s). Reading the label with the study, this specimen's time point is: baseline before first vaccination. Library method: the immunoSEQ multiplex PCR assay. TCRdb took this table from immuneACCESS and kept in-frame rearrangements with V and J called. Such tables lack part of the clones; where checked against another copy, unresolved V genes explain under half of the gap, and the rest is unexplained. Recorded for this sample are roughly 81,000 clones; 80% to 90% of them occurred a single time. The top ten clonotypes cover approximately 7.9% of the sample. The sample was peripheral blood, taken on day 0 of AZD1222 vaccination. All receptors derive from an adult in good health.

V and J are TRBV11-2 and TRBJ2-5; D ambiguous. Germline V CDR1 and CDR2: SGHAT, FQNNGV. The CDR3 is 16 amino acids. V was pared by 1 base and J by 4 bases, with 16 bases between. The CDR3 bases are TGTGCCAGCAGCTTAGCCCCCGCGTATGTGATAGAGACCCAGTACTTC. Translating gives CASSLAPAYVIETQYF.

This chain connects TRBV4-1 to TRBJ2-1, with 7 bases aligning to TRBD2. V gave up 0 bases and J gave up 3 bases; unmatched junction bases: 17. The CDR3 is 20 amino acids. From germline, CDR1 is MGHRA and CDR2 YSYEKL. CDR3: CASSQDAGVGVLSSYNEQFF. The CDR3 DNA reads as TGCGCCAGCAGCCAAGATGCGGGGGTGGGCGTCCTTTCCAGCTACAATGAGCAGTTCTTC.

The J gene is TRBJ1-5, the V gene TRBV28; TRBD1 might be the D (5 bases). Germline V CDR1 and CDR2: MDHEN, SYDVKM. The CDR3 sequence is 14 residues long. V shed 7 bases and J shed 6 bases, with 16 bases lying between them. CDR3 coding DNA: TGTGCCAGCAAGATAGGGGACCGGGCTCAGCCCCAGCATTTT. Amino acids: CASKIGDRAQPQHF. Full variable domain (rest looked up from reference TRBV28 and TRBJ1-5): DVKVTQSSRYLVKRTGEKVFLECVQDMDHENMFWYRQDPGLGLRLIYFSYDVKMKEKGDIPEGYSVSREKKERFSLILESASTNQTSMYLCASKIGDRAQPQHFGDGTRLSIL.

V gene TRBV2 combines with J gene TRBJ2-7; 9 bases fit TRBD2. V lost 4 bases to trimming and J lost 2 bases; unmatched junction nucleotides: 0. Germline CDR1 and CDR2: SNHLY and FYNNEI. The CDR3 runs 13 residues. In nucleotides, the CDR3 is TGTGCCAGCAGTGGCGGGAGGGCCTACGAGCAGTACTTC. It encodes CASSGGRAYEQYF. Filled out from reference TRBV2 and TRBJ2-7, the complete variable domain reads EPEVTQTPSHQVTQMGQEVILRCVPISNHLYFYWYRQILGQKVEFLVSFYNNEISEKSEIFDDQFSVERPDGSNFTLKIRSTKLEDSAMYFCASSGGRAYEQYFGPGTRLTVT.

The gene calls are TRBV30 and TRBJ2-7, with TRBD1 matching 9 bases. Germline CDR1 and CDR2: GTSNPN and SVGIG (reference sequence). This CDR3 contains 14 residues. V dropped 5 bases and J dropped 1; count of bases not matched to a gene: 6. The CDR3 DNA is TGTGCCTGGGCGACCGGGACAGGGTCCTACGAGCAGTACTTC. Residues: CAWATGTGSYEQYF.

The CDR3 bases are TGTGCCAGCAATGCGGGGAACTATGGCTACACCTTC. Protein product: CASNAGNYGYTF. The V gene is TRBV25-1, the J gene TRBJ1-2; no definite D call. Germline assignment: CDR1 MGHDK and CDR2 SYGVNS. The CDR3 is 12 amino acids. V lost 7 bases to trimming and J lost 2 bases, with 8 bases between them.

The chain combines TRBV27 with TRBJ1-5; D possibly corresponds to TRBD1 (6 bases). The germline V gene encodes CDR1 MNHEY and CDR2 SMNVEV (reference sequence). The CDR3 loop spans 13 amino acids. Trimming pared 4 bases from V and 10 bases from J, leaving 14 bases between. The CDR3 DNA follows: TGTGCCAGCAGTTCCCCGGGGGGCCGTCCCCAGCATTTT. Amino acids: CASSSPGGRPQHF.

The chain links TRBV29-1 to TRBJ1-1; maybe TRBD1 (5 bases). In germline, CDR1 is SQVTM, CDR2 ANQGSEA. The length of the CDR3 is 16 residues. V was trimmed by 4 bases and J by 4 bases, leaving 22 bases between them. CDR3 loop: CSVGVSKGPHGTEAFF. The CDR3 DNA sequence: TGCAGCGTTGGGGTTAGTAAGGGACCCCACGGCACTGAAGCTTTCTTT.

The genes are TRBV18 and TRBJ2-2; tentative D call: TRBD1 (7 bases). The germline gives CDR1 KGHSH, CDR2 LQKENI. The CDR3 extends over 18 amino acids. The V and J ends lost 4 bases and 1 base respectively, with 19 bases between them. The CDR3 region has the DNA TGTGCCAGCTCACTGAGGGGCGACAGGGAGGAGAACACCGGGGAGCTGTTTTTT. It yields the protein CASSLRGDREENTGELFF. Combining the CDR3 with reference TRBV18 and TRBJ2-2 gives the whole variable domain NAGVMQNPRHLVRRRGQEARLRCSPMKGHSHVYWYRQLPEEGLKFMVYLQKENIIDESGMPKERFSAEFPKEGPSILRIQQVVRGDSAAYFCASSLRGDREENTGELFFGEGSRLTVL.

The gene calls are TRBV11-3 and TRBJ1-2, with 7 bases that match TRBD1. The CDR3 runs to 14 residues. The germline V gene has CDR1 SGHNT and CDR2 YENEEA. V dropped 5 bases and J dropped 4; count of bases not matched to a gene: 7. CDR3 sequence (DNA): TGTGCCAGCAGCCACGGGACAGCGATCTATGGCTACACCTTC. Its translation is CASSHGTAIYGYTF.